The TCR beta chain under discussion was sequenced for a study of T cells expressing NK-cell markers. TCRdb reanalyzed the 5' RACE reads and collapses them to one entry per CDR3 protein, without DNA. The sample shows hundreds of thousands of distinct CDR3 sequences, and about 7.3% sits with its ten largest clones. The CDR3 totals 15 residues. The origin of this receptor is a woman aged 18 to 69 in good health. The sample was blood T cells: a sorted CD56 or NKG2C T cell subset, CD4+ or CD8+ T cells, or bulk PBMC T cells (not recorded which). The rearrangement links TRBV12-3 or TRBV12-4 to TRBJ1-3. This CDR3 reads CASSSPRGTGNTIYF.